These T cell receptor beta chains were read from a single sample in a study of Graves' ophthalmopathy and Graves' hyperthyroidism. TCRdb recomputed calls from the multiplex PCR reads with MiXCR, one row per CDR3 protein. The table has fewer than 400,000 distinct CDR3 sequences, 18% seen once. The sequenced sample consisted of peripheral blood. These receptors originate from a woman in her late teens or twenties with Graves' ophthalmopathy. The CDR3 runs from the conserved cysteine through the conserved F or W. The D gene is left open where the match is weak. Not every row has a clone size; where given, it reads once, few, many or a size class.

d_gene	v_gene	j_gene	abundance	CDR3nt	CDR3aa
.	TRBV7-2	TRBJ1-1	many	TGTGCCAGCAGCTCTGGGGGGACAAAAACCACTGAAGCTTTCTTT	CASSSGGTKTTEAFF
.	TRBV20-1	TRBJ2-7	few	TGCAGTGCTAGTAGCGTGAACTACGAGCAGTACTTC	CSASSVNYEQYF
.	TRBV5-1	TRBJ2-7	many	TGCGCCAGCAGCTTGGACAGCATCTCCTACGAGCAGTACTTC	CASSLDSISYEQYF
.	TRBV6-2/TRBV6-3	TRBJ1-1	.	TGTGCCAGCAGTTACTCGAGAGGCACGAACACTGAAGCCTCCTTT	CASSYSRGTNTEASF
.	TRBV2	TRBJ1-1	many	TGTGCCAGCAACGACCGGGTCGTCACTGAAGCTTTCTTT	CASNDRVVTEAFF
TRBD1	TRBV27	TRBJ2-6	.	TGTGCCAGCAGAGGCAGGGGGCTCTCTGGGGCCAACGTCCTGACTTTC	CASRGRGLSGANVLTF
.	TRBV30	TRBJ1-5	few	TGTGCCTGGAGTGTACAAGGGACCTACAATCAGCCCCAGCATTTT	CAWSVQGTYNQPQHF
TRBD2	TRBV4-1	TRBJ2-7	many	TGCGCCAGCAGCGTAAGGTTAGTGCGGGAGAGGAACGAGCAGTACTTC	CASSVRLVRERNEQYF
.	TRBV28	TRBJ1-5	many	TGTGCCAGCAGCCCCCCGGGACTAGACAATCAGCCCCAGCATTTT	CASSPPGLDNQPQHF
.	TRBV13	TRBJ2-7	many	TGTGCCAGCAGCCGGGACCGCCCCGGGGAGCAGTACTTC	CASSRDRPGEQYF
.	TRBV12-3/TRBV12-4	TRBJ1-2	.	TGTGCCAGCAGTTTTTCGGGGGAGAGCTACACCTTC	CASSFSGESYTF
.	TRBV12-3/TRBV12-4	TRBJ1-1	.	TGTGCCAGCAACCGAGACATGGGAGGGATGAACACTGAAGCTTTCTTT	CASNRDMGGMNTEAFF
.	TRBV6-1	TRBJ1-1	many	TGTGCCAGCAGTCCCGGTCTAATCACTGAAGCTTTCTTT	CASSPGLITEAFF
.	TRBV24-1	TRBJ1-5	many	TGTGCCACCAGTGATTCAGGGGCCAATCAGCCCCAGCATTTT	CATSDSGANQPQHF
.	TRBV20-1	TRBJ2-7	many	TGCAGTGCTTTCAGCTACGAGCAGTACTTC	CSAFSYEQYF
.	TRBV7-8	TRBJ1-5	many	TGTGCCGGCAGCCCTATGGCTGGGAGCAATCAGCCCCAGCATTTT	CAGSPMAGSNQPQHF
TRBD2	TRBV28	TRBJ2-5	many	TGTGCCAGCAGTTTATCTTCAGGGAGGGGACAAGAGACCCAGTACTTC	CASSLSSGRGQETQYF
TRBD1	TRBV10-3	TRBJ2-5	many	TGTGCCATCAGACAGGGGGTCCAAGAGACCCAGTACTTC	CAIRQGVQETQYF
.	TRBV27	TRBJ1-1	many	TGTGCCAGCAGTCCCTCTCTCCGGAACACTGAAGCTTTCTTT	CASSPSLRNTEAFF
.	TRBV28	TRBJ1-5	.	TGTGCCAGCAGTTTTCGGTCCGGAGCTAGCAATCAGCCCCAGCATTTT	CASSFRSGASNQPQHF
.	TRBV5-1	TRBJ2-7	many	TGCGCCAGCAGGTCCGGGATCGGGAACGAGCAGTACTTC	CASRSGIGNEQYF
.	TRBV28	TRBJ2-2	.	TGTACCAGCAGCCTAACAGAAGTGAGAAGGGAGCTGTTTTTT	CTSSLTEVRRELFF
.	TRBV7-9	TRBJ2-7	many	TGTGCCAGCAGCACCAAACCCTACGAGCAGTACTTC	CASSTKPYEQYF
.	TRBV6-1	TRBJ2-2	many	TGTGCCAGCAGTGAATTCGAGGGGAACACCGGGGAGCTGTTTTTT	CASSEFEGNTGELFF
TRBD1	TRBV6-2/TRBV6-3	TRBJ1-1	many	TGTGCCAGCAGTAGACAGGGGCCGGGGGCTGAAGCTTTCTTT	CASSRQGPGAEAFF
TRBD1	TRBV4-1	TRBJ2-4	few	TGCGCCAGCAGCCAGGGGACAGGAAAGGCCAAAAACATTCAGTACTTC	CASSQGTGKAKNIQYF
.	TRBV6-2/TRBV6-3	TRBJ1-1	many	TGTGCCAGCAGTTACGTGGGGGGCGGGCAGACTGAAGCTTTCTTT	CASSYVGGGQTEAFF
TRBD1	TRBV10-3	TRBJ1-5	.	TGTGCCATTTCTCCAGGGGGTAAGAGCAATCAGCCCCAGCATTTT	CAISPGGKSNQPQHF
.	TRBV19	TRBJ2-7	many	TGTGCCAGTAGTATATGGGGCGACGAGCAGTACTTC	CASSIWGDEQYF
TRBD1	TRBV6-5	TRBJ1-5	many	TGTGCCAGCAGGCCGACAGGGGGCCTTCAGCCCCAGCATTTT	CASRPTGGLQPQHF
.	TRBV18	TRBJ2-7	many	TGTGCCAGCTCACCACTGGCGCGGACAGACTACGAGCAGTACTTC	CASSPLARTDYEQYF
.	TRBV20-1	TRBJ2-7	.	TGCAGTGCTAGAGGGAGTCGATACGAGCAGTACTTC	CSARGSRYEQYF
.	TRBV12-3/TRBV12-4	TRBJ2-2	.	TGTGCCAGCAAGGTTGCGGATCTGCAGAACACCGGGGAGCTGTTTTTT	CASKVADLQNTGELFF